This paragraph covers one TCR beta chain sequence. This may be a read error: a much more frequent sequence differs by one nucleotide. Researchers generated TCR beta cDNA from about 0.5 ug of total RNA, relying on a constant-region primer. ARM-PCR was slightly modified, and three nested multiplex PCR rounds with it gave rise to the TCR beta libraries. A C-beta reverse primer and TRBV1-TRBV30 forward primers served in each of the first two PCR rounds, at 10 cycles apiece. One entry per CDR3 protein, called by TCRdb with MiXCR from the multiplex PCR reads. The table includes approximately 120,000 distinct CDR3 sequences, 60% to 75% detected once. The tissue used was unsorted bulk material of about 19-33 mg. RNA and DNA were co-extracted from it with the AllPrep DNA/RNA mini kit. This specimen belongs to a study of tumor-infiltrating lymphocytes in primary liver carcinoma. The CDR3 is 16 amino acids. Germline-derived CDR1 and CDR2 are MNHNS and SASEGT.

The chain carries TRBV6-1 and TRBJ1-3, with 7 bases that match TRBD1. Sequencing was performed on liver tumor tissue from sampling region 3. Regarding subset: tumor region T3, left-lateral pole. The clonotype comes from a woman aged 55-69 years with primary liver carcinoma and hepatitis B virus infection. In DNA, the CDR3 is TGTGCCAGCAGACCGGGACAGACTAACTCTGGAAACGCCATATATTTT. Translated, it gives CASRPGQTNSGNAIYF.